What follows describes a single TCR beta chain. Its antigen is as yet unknown. The data derive from a study of cytomegalovirus exposure and HLA in healthy donors. Study outcomes and limitations: The majority of CMV-associated TCR beta chains were reported as apparently HLA-restricted in a later analysis.

V gave up 5 bases and J gave up 8 bases, with 9 bases separating them. The CDR3 has 11 amino acids. In germline, CDR1 is LNHDA, CDR2 SQIVND (reference sequence). PCR used 60 Vbeta primers and 13 Jbeta primers. The repertoire was sequenced with immunoSEQ multiplex PCR; TCRdb's copy has only in-frame clones and lacks some. The data show some 190,000 clones, 75% to 90% seen once. The chain uses TRBV19 and TRBJ1-2; a possible D gene is TRBD1 (6 bases). The TCR comes from a girl aged 5 to 17 in good health and CMV-seropositive. Sequencing input: PBMCs. The CDR3: CASSWDTGYTF. The CDR3 DNA sequence: TGTGCCAGTAGTTGGGACACAGGCTACACCTTC.